This T cell receptor beta chain comes out of a study of memory CD4+ T cells and cytomegalovirus serostatus. Single viable CD3+CD4+CD8-CD45RO+ cells were sorted as the memory CD4+ T cells. CMV serostatus came from serum IgG against pp150, pp28, p38, p52. Assay: immunoSEQ multiplex PCR; the TCRdb copy retains only in-frame clones and omits some. This table holds tens of thousands of clones, 70% to 80% found once. The CDR3 extends over 14 amino acids. CDR1 is ENHRY, CDR2 SYGVKD, per germline. V was pared by 7 bases and J by 9 bases, with 19 bases between. V usage is TRBV10-3 and J usage is TRBJ2-1; perhaps TRBD2 as D (5 bases). The sequencing sample was made of memory CD4+ T cells from blood. The receptor comes from an adult in good health and CMV-seronegative. The CDR3 DNA reads TGTGCCATCACCACCACAAAACTAGGAACTGAGCAGTTCTTC. Protein: CAITTTKLGTEQFF.